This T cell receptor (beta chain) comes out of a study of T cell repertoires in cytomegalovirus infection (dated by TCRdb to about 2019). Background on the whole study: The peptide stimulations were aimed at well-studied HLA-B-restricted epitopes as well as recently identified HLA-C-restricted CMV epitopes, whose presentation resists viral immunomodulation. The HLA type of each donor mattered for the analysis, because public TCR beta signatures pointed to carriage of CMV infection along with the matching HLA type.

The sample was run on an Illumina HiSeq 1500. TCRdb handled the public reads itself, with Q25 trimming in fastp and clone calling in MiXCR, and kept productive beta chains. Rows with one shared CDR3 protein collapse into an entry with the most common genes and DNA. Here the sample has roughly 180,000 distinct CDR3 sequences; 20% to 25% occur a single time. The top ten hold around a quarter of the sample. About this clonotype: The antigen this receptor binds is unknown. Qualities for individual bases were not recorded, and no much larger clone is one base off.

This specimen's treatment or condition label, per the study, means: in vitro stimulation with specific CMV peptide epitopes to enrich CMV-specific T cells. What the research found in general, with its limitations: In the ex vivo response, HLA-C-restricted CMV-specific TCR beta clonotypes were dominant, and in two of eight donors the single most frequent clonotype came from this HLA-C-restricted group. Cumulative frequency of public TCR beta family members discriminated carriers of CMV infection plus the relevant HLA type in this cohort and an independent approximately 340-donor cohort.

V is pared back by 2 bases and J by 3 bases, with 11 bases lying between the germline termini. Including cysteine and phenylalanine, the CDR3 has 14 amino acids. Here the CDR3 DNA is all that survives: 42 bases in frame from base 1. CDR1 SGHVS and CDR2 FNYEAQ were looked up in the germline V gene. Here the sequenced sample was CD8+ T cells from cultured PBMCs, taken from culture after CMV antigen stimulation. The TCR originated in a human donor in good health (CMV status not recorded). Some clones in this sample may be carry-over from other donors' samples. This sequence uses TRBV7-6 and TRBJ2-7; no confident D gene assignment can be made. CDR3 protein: CASSLWVGSYEQYF. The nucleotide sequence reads TGTGCCAGCAGCTTATGGGTAGGAAGCTACGAGCAGTACTTC.